The 31 T cell receptor beta chains presented below share a single source sample, sequenced in a study of shared clonotypes between healthy human individuals. Only in-frame clones appear in the TCRdb table, and some are missing; sequencing was by immunoSEQ multiplex PCR. The repertoire holds millions of clones, about 94% seen once, with about 1.1% in the top ten. Naive CD8 cells lacked CD45RO, underwent positive selection for CCR7 and left out terminally differentiated effector memory CD45RA+ cells. The sample taken for sequencing was naive CD8+ T cells sorted from blood. All receptors derive from a man aged 18 to 35 in good health.

The rearrangement links TRBV5-4 to TRBJ2-7, with TRBD1 matching over 7 bases. The junction had 7 bases not matched to a gene; V was cut back by 3 bases and J by 4 bases. This CDR3 comprises 14 residues. The germline V gene has CDR1 SGHNT and CDR2 YYREEE (reference sequence). DNA of the CDR3: TGTGCCAGCAGCTATGGGACAGCAGTTTACGAGCAGTACTTC. Encoded protein: CASSYGTAVYEQYF.

The chain employs TRBV5-1 and TRBJ1-2; the D gene is possibly TRBD1 (5 bases). CDR1 is SGHRS and CDR2 is YFSETQ in the germline V gene. The CDR3 sequence is 17 residues long. V gave up 0 bases and J gave up 1 base, with 16 bases separating them. The CDR3 loop reads CASSLGLGDLLNYGYTF. The CDR3 DNA reads as TGCGCCAGCAGCTTGGGGTTGGGGGATCTGCTTAACTATGGCTACACCTTC.

CDR3 sequence reads: CASSQQGSNQPQHF. The CDR3, as DNA: TGTGCCAGCAGTCAACAGGGGAGCAATCAGCCCCAGCATTTT. The chain couples TRBV7-9 to TRBJ1-5; 7 bases match TRBD1. The CDR3 is 14 amino acids. V dropped 6 bases and J dropped 1; count of bases not matched to a gene: 3. CDR1 and CDR2 from the germline V gene are SEHNR and FQNEAQ (reference sequence).

J is TRBJ2-2 and V is TRBV10-1; tentative D call: TRBD1 (5 bases). This CDR3 has 16 amino acids. Germline values: CDR1 WNHNN, CDR2 SYGVQD (reference sequence). The ends were cut back, 1 base at V and 2 bases at J, with 11 bases in the middle. The CDR3 sequence is CASSELWTTNTGELFF. The DNA for the CDR3 is TGCGCCAGCAGTGAGTTATGGACAACTAACACCGGGGAGCTGTTTTTT.

This clone is a singleton in its sample. The gene calls are TRBV21-1 and TRBJ1-6; the DNA was not compared with TRBD1, the D call given in the table. TRBV21-1 is assigned pseudogene status. The length of the CDR3 is 15 residues. In DNA form, the CDR3 reads TGTGCCAGCAGCAAAGTTGAAGGGGCTCAGTCACCCCTCCACTTT. As protein: CASSKVEGAQSPLHF.

In DNA form, the CDR3 reads TGCGCCAGCAGTACTACCCGGGACTATGCCTACGAGCAGTACTTC. Translated, it gives CASSTTRDYAYEQYF. V and J are TRBV4-3 and TRBJ2-7; TRBD2 aligns across 7 bases. The CDR3 covers 15 residues. Per the germline V gene, CDR1 is LGHNA and CDR2 is YSLEER. Trimming at V came to 6 bases and at J to 2 bases, leaving 10 bases not matched to a gene.

This clone was observed a single time. The chain combines TRBV9 with TRBJ2-2; 7 bases match TRBD1. With 4 bases clipped from V and 8 bases from J, the junction kept 11 bases outside the gene matches. CDR1 SGDLS and CDR2 YYNGEE come from the germline V gene. The CDR3 contains 15 residues. This chain's CDR3 is CASSPTPTGSGELFF. CDR3 DNA: TGTGCCAGCAGCCCAACGCCGACAGGGTCTGGGGAGCTGTTTTTT.

CDR3 amino acids: CATSRESNYGYTF. The CDR3 DNA is TGTGCCACCAGCAGAGAGAGTAACTATGGCTACACCTTC. The genes are TRBV15 and TRBJ1-2, with unresolved D. The CDR3 spans 13 residues. The V end lost 0 bases, the J end lost 1 base, and 3 bases lay between the germline ends. Per germline, CDR1 LNHNV and CDR2 YYDKDF (reference sequence).

The V gene is TRBV4-1, the J gene TRBJ2-7; D may be TRBD1 (6 bases). Germline-derived CDR1 and CDR2 are MGHRA and YSYEKL. V lost 0 bases, J lost 3 bases, and 12 bases lay in between. This CDR3 region has 15 residues. CDR3 sequence reads: CASSQDSGRGYEQYF. As DNA, the CDR3 is TGCGCCAGCAGCCAAGATTCGGGCAGGGGCTACGAGCAGTACTTC.

V and J are TRBV28 and TRBJ1-5; no clear D gene. Germline V gives CDR1 MDHEN, CDR2 SYDVKM. CDR3 length: 16 residues. Trimming took off 3 bases at V and 0 bases at J, with 12 bases between the two ends. This CDR3 reads CASSFVSGFSNQPQHF. CDR3 sequence (DNA): TGTGCCAGCAGTTTTGTCTCCGGCTTTAGCAATCAGCCCCAGCATTTT.

As for this clone: Other DNA sequences within the sample encode an identical CDR3. The CDR3 DNA sequence: TGTGCCAGCAGCTTAGATCCGGGGGAGACCCAGTACTTC. Amino acids: CASSLDPGETQYF. The chain joins TRBV11-2 to TRBJ2-5, with D perhaps TRBD2 (5 bases). Trimming left V 0 bases short and J 5 bases short, with 7 bases between. This CDR3 is built from 13 residues. Germline values: CDR1 SGHAT, CDR2 FQNNGV.

The chain links TRBV11-2 to TRBJ2-7, with 11 bases identical to TRBD1. The CDR3 consists of 16 residues. Looked up from germline, CDR1 is SGHAT and CDR2 is FQNNGV. The J segment lost 3 bases and the V segment lost 5 bases, leaving 9 bases of the junction unmatched. For the CDR3, the DNA is TGTGCCAGCAGCATGTCCATGGGACAGGGGGTCTACGAGCAGTACTTC. This sequence encodes CASSMSMGQGVYEQYF.

As for this clone: Different DNA sequences within this sample yield the same CDR3. The rearrangement links TRBV28 to TRBJ1-1; D remains ambiguous. The V gene's germline CDR1 is MDHEN and CDR2 SYDVKM. V lost 6 bases, J lost 2 bases, and 7 bases lay in between. The CDR3 loop spans 12 amino acids. The CDR3 DNA reads TGTGCCAGCAGGGTTCCAAACACTGAAGCTTTCTTT. It translates to CASRVPNTEAFF.

The chain is built from TRBV4-1 and TRBJ2-7, with 10 bases lining up with TRBD1. The CDR3 has 13 residues. V trimming: 4 bases; J trimming: 9 bases; junction bases outside the gene matches: 6. CDR1 is MGHRA, CDR2 YSYEKL, per germline. CDR3 in DNA: TGCGCCAGCAGCCCGACAGGGGGCGCAGGGCAGTACTTC. The encoded protein is CASSPTGGAGQYF.

This sequence joins TRBV15 and TRBJ2-6, with TRBD1 identical over 7 bases. V dropped 3 bases and J dropped 0; count of bases not matched to a gene: 5. The germline V gene has CDR1 LNHNV and CDR2 YYDKDF (reference sequence). This CDR3 region has 17 residues. The CDR3 spells CATSSDRVSSGANVLTF. The CDR3 DNA follows: TGTGCCACCAGCAGCGACAGGGTTAGCTCTGGGGCCAACGTCCTGACTTTC.

V is TRBV9 and J is TRBJ1-1, with TRBD1 matching 9 bases. The junction had 9 bases not matched to a gene; V was cut back by 4 bases and J by 5 bases. The germline V gene has CDR1 SGDLS and CDR2 YYNGEE. The CDR3 extends over 15 amino acids. The DNA of the CDR3 is TGTGCCAGCAGCCCGTCAGGGACAGGGAAGACTGAAGCTTTCTTT. Translation: CASSPSGTGKTEAFF.

The chain is built from TRBV28 and TRBJ1-1; 7 bases are a match to TRBD1. Germline CDR1 is MDHEN and CDR2 is SYDVKM. The J segment lost 6 bases and the V segment lost 5 bases, leaving 12 bases of the junction unmatched. This CDR3 has 15 amino acids. CDR3 nucleotides: TGTGCCAGCAGTCCGGGGGCAGGGGGTCGTCCTGAAGCTTTCTTT. As protein: CASSPGAGGRPEAFF.

Notes on this clone: Other nucleotide sequences from this sample produce the same CDR3. This chain connects TRBV11-2 to TRBJ2-7; D is ambiguous. Germline CDR1 SGHAT, CDR2 FQNNGV. CDR3 length equals 10 residues. V gave up 3 bases and J gave up 6 bases, with 3 bases separating them. CDR3 bases: TGTGCCAGCAGCTTCGGCGAGCAGTACTTC. Its protein product is CASSFGEQYF.

The V call is TRBV4-1, the J call TRBJ1-3; maybe TRBD1 (6 bases). Trimming left V 4 bases short and J 10 bases short, with 11 bases between. The length of the CDR3 is 12 residues. Germline assignment: CDR1 MGHRA and CDR2 YSYEKL. The CDR3 nucleotides are TGCGCCAGCAGCCTCCAAGGGGGTACCATATATTTT. Protein: CASSLQGGTIYF.

Details on this clone: The same CDR3 is also encoded by other DNA sequences in this sample. The chain has TRBV5-6 and TRBJ1-4; D is ambiguous. Per germline, CDR1 SGHDT and CDR2 YYEEEE. There are 14 residues in the CDR3. V was cut by 2 bases and J by 4 bases, with 9 bases left in between. The CDR3 bases are TGTGCCAGCAGCTTTGGACGGGGTAATGAAAAACTGTTTTTT. Protein: CASSFGRGNEKLFF.

The J gene is TRBJ1-1, the V gene TRBV5-1; unclear D gene. Per germline, CDR1 SGHRS and CDR2 YFSETQ. The CDR3 sequence is 14 residues long. V lost 0 bases, J lost 3 bases, and 9 bases lay in between. The CDR3 region is CASSLVSVDTEAFF. The CDR3 bases are TGCGCCAGCAGCTTGGTTTCAGTCGACACTGAAGCTTTCTTT.

V is TRBV9 and J is TRBJ2-7; TRBD1 agrees at 7 bases. There are 15 residues in the CDR3. V dropped 4 bases and J dropped 0; count of bases not matched to a gene: 7. Germline CDR1 and CDR2: SGDLS and YYNGEE. This CDR3 reads CASSSQGQPSYEQYF. The CDR3 coding sequence is TGTGCCAGCAGCTCGCAGGGACAGCCCTCCTACGAGCAGTACTTC.

A word on this clone: The same CDR3 also results from other DNA sequences found in this sample. The chain links TRBV7-9 to TRBJ2-7; D is unresolved. V lost 3 bases and J lost 0, with 3 bases in between. The CDR3 sequence is 12 residues long. Germline-derived CDR1 and CDR2 are SEHNR and FQNEAQ (reference sequence). The CDR3, as DNA: TGTGCCAGCAGCTTGATCTCCTACGAGCAGTACTTC. It translates to CASSLISYEQYF.

This chain connects TRBV4-1 to TRBJ1-1; possibly TRBD1 for D (5 bases). The CDR3 extends over 16 amino acids. Germline V gene sequence: CDR1 MGHRA, CDR2 YSYEKL. Trimming removed 0 bases from V and 1 base from J, with 12 bases in between. Here the CDR3 DNA reads TGCGCCAGCAGCCAAGATGGTGAGGGGAGGAACACTGAAGCTTTCTTT. It codes for CASSQDGEGRNTEAFF.

The chain recombines TRBV6-5 with TRBJ2-1, with 8 bases aligning to TRBD1. CDR1 and CDR2 from the germline V gene are MNHEY and SVGAGI. This CDR3 comprises 15 residues. The V and J ends lost 9 bases and 5 bases, in that order; junction bases with no gene match: 12. The CDR3 loop is CASHAGGNTHNEQFF. CDR3 in DNA: TGTGCCAGTCACGCAGGGGGCAACACACACAATGAGCAGTTCTTC.

The chain uses TRBV4-3 and TRBJ2-5, with D tentatively TRBD1 (5 bases). The CDR3 consists of 15 residues. Germline V gene lookup returns CDR1 LGHNA and CDR2 YSLEER. Trimming stripped 0 bases from V and 5 bases from J, with 13 bases between. The CDR3 sequence: CASSQEVTVAETQYF. CDR3 in DNA: TGCGCCAGCAGCCAAGAGGTGACAGTTGCCGAGACCCAGTACTTC.

The chain recombines TRBV19 with TRBJ2-7; D might be TRBD1 (5 bases). The CDR3 consists of 13 residues. The germline V gene encodes CDR1 LNHDA and CDR2 SQIVND (reference sequence). The V end lost 6 bases, the J end lost 3 bases, and 12 bases lay between the germline ends. This CDR3 reads CASSVTVNYEQYF. The CDR3 DNA reads as TGTGCCAGTAGCGTGACAGTAAACTACGAGCAGTACTTC.

This clone was detected once. The gene calls are TRBV5-1 and TRBJ2-7; TRBD1 aligns across 7 bases. The CDR3 length is 14 residues. V was pared by 1 base and J by 2 bases, with 3 bases of the junction left unmatched. Germline V gene sequence: CDR1 SGHRS, CDR2 YFSETQ. CDR3 loop: CASSLRDSPYEQYF. For the CDR3, the DNA is TGCGCCAGCAGCTTGCGGGACAGCCCCTACGAGCAGTACTTC. Full variable domain (remainder filled in from reference TRBV5-1 and TRBJ2-7): KAGVTQTPRYLIKTRGQQVTLSCSPISGHRSVSWYQQTPGQGLQFLFEYFSETQRNKGNFPGRFSGRQFSNSRSEMNVSTLELGDSALYLCASSLRDSPYEQYFGPGTRLTVT.

The rearrangement uses TRBV27 and TRBJ1-5; D remains unclear. Germline CDR1 reads MNHEY; CDR2 reads SMNVEV (reference sequence). This CDR3 has 16 amino acids. V gave up 2 bases and J gave up 0 bases, with 11 bases separating them. CDR3: CASSLTQTVSNQPQHF. The CDR3 nucleotides read TGTGCCAGCAGTTTAACTCAAACAGTTAGCAATCAGCCCCAGCATTTT.

The chain uses TRBV5-6 and TRBJ1-2, with TRBD1 as a possible D gene (6 bases). Germline CDR1 is SGHDT and CDR2 is YYEEEE. Trimming pared 4 bases from V and 1 base from J, leaving 23 bases between. The CDR3 totals 18 residues. The CDR3 here is CASSPMGHPDYLNYGYTF. As DNA, the CDR3 is TGTGCCAGCAGCCCCATGGGACACCCGGACTACCTTAACTATGGCTACACCTTC.

This chain links TRBV6-5 with TRBJ2-3, with TRBD2 matching over 11 bases. Germline loops: CDR1 MNHEY, CDR2 SVGAGI. V lost 3 bases and J lost 3; bases outside the gene matches: 2. This CDR3 contains 15 residues. CDR3 sequence (DNA): TGTGCCAGCAGTTATACTAGCGGGAGTACAGATACGCAGTATTTT. The encoded protein is CASSYTSGSTDTQYF.